The following is a T cell receptor beta chain sequence with its context. This clonotype was detected many times. No cognate antigen has been identified for it. The sample holds no much larger clone one base away, and base qualities are not on file. The data derive from a study of prognosis after radiotherapy for stage I lung cancer (dated by TCRdb to the early 2020s). For the wider study: Between early 2018 and early 2019, under 20 stage I NSCLC patients were enrolled in Nanjing, China. For each of the 20 or so patients, one blood sample was taken before SBRT and one after, so the study sequenced approximately 38 samples in total. No patient received concurrent therapy alongside SBRT. Ages in the cohort of about a dozen men and five to seven women ranged from roughly 50 to 90 years, with a median of 74. Tumor histology was squamous cell carcinoma in about 7 patients and adenocarcinoma in twelve. Enrolled patients comprised about 15 with newly diagnosed primary stage I lung tumors and 4 to 6 with oligometastatic NSCLC after surgical resection of the primary tumor. Distant metastases were developed by four of the 19 patients after SBRT, at a median of about seven months, whereas no significant progression was observed in the other 15 patients. Every patient was deemed medically inoperable, about a dozen because of comorbidities and more than 5 because they refused surgery. Image-guided IMRT or VMAT was used to deliver SBRT in 3 to 5 fractions at a biologically effective dose of at least 100 Gy. The study profiled peripheral blood TCR beta repertoires from stage I NSCLC patients before and after stereotactic body radiotherapy and related them to distant failure.

V drops 1 base and J drops 0 bases, leaving 11 bases in between. The germline V gene gives CDR1 as SGDLS and CDR2 as YYNGEE. Spanning cysteine to phenylalanine, the CDR3 consists of 16 amino acids. CDR3 DNA only is kept here, 48 bases in frame from base 1. Two rounds of multiplex PCR were performed to amplify the TCR beta CDR3 region from genomic DNA. In the first PCR round, primers specific to each TRBV and TRBJ gene were used, and the primer sequences were filed in Chinese patent CN105087789A. Universal primers were used in the second PCR round. The Roche High Pure PCR Template Preparation Kit was used to extract genomic DNA from frozen PBMCs. Libraries were sequenced paired-end with 151 bp reads on an Illumina HiSeq 3000. Per the original workflow: Raw reads lacking the multiplex PCR primer sequences were removed with CutAdapt. Using PEAR, the high-quality paired reads were merged into contigs. MiXCR assigned TRB V, D and J gene segments to each contig by aligning to reference sequences. To remove sequencing errors, CDR3 sequences were clustered according to base quality and sequence similarity. Shannon entropy normalized by the natural log of productive TCR sequence number was used as the measure of diversity. Clonality was defined as one minus Shannon entropy divided by the natural log of the number of unique clonotypes. The Youden index of ROC curves was used to select progression-free survival cut-offs for repertoire metrics, and analyses were performed in R 3.5.3. TCRdb redid the processing of the public reads, applying fastp at Q25 and MiXCR, and retained in-frame beta chains. All rows with the same CDR3 protein become a single entry with the most common DNA and genes. TCRdb's processing, not the study's, gives the V and J calls here. The sample table records about 51,000 distinct CDR3 sequences; 30% to 40% of these occur just once. The top ten clones comprise under 9.5% of the sample.

No patient had a history of other malignancies or prior chemotherapy or radiotherapy, and all had node-negative disease on CT and PET/CT. At each of two time points, around 6 milliliters of peripheral venous blood were collected into EDTA tubes. PBMCs were isolated by Ficoll-Paque Plus density-gradient centrifugation. Samples were stored at -80°C immediately after collection until analysis. General findings and caveats noted by the study authors: The small cohort and short follow-up limited the study, so independent validation of the findings is needed. Tumor specificity of expanded TCR clones was not determined. None of the reported P values were adjusted for multiple comparisons. TRBV and TRBJ usage frequencies reportedly varied with metastasis status, involving two V genes at baseline and some ten V and two J genes after SBRT. Post-SBRT Shannon entropy and its change from baseline were lower in patients who developed distant metastases; baseline Shannon entropy was not associated with metastases. A decrease in unique TCR clone counts was observed after SBRT (median approximately 10,000 before versus some 7,000 after; Wilcoxon paired P=0.011).

The source is a donor aged 50 or older with non-small cell lung cancer. The chain was built from TRBV9 and TRBJ2-1; a tentative D call is TRBD2 (6 bases match). Source: PBMCs, taken before or after stereotactic body radiation therapy (not recorded which). The CDR3 region reads CASSVLSGSSYNEQFF. The nucleotide sequence reads as follows: TGTGCCAGCAGCGTACTATCCGGGAGCTCCTACAATGAGCAGTTCTTC. With the rest looked up from the reference TRBV9 and TRBJ2-1 genes rather than sequenced, the full variable domain is DSGVTQTPKHLITATGQRVTLRCSPRSGDLSVYWYQQSLDQGLQFLIQYYNGEERAKGNILERFSAQQFPDLHSELNLSSLELGDSALYFCASSVLSGSSYNEQFFGPGTRLTVL.